The entry below describes one TCR beta chain. Per germline, CDR1 SGHTA and CDR2 FQGNSA. J was trimmed by 1 base and V by 1 base; bases with no gene match: 1. The CDR3 length is 15 residues. The data were taken from a study of blood T cell repertoires in COVID-19. Across the whole study: Donors in the United States, Italy and Spain gave samples during acute or convalescent COVID-19. PBMCs, B-cell-depleted T cells, or T cells provided the cDNA or gDNA that made up the material.

In the authors' workflow: How many nucleated cells were present was estimated from reference gene primer amplification. The protocol was immunoSEQ multiplex PCR, while the TCRdb copy is restricted to in-frame clones and leaves out a portion. V, J and clone size are those of that table, while D and trimming were read from the DNA. The sample includes roughly 50,000 clones, approximately 88% of them seen just once. The sample comprised peripheral blood. The receptor was derived from a human donor in a cohort sampled during active COVID-19. The V and J genes are TRBV7-2 and TRBJ2-7; 10 positions agree with TRBD1. CDR3 sequence reads: CASSLGTGGSYEQYF. The CDR3 DNA reads as TGTGCCAGCAGCTTAGGGACAGGGGGGTCCTACGAGCAGTACTTC.